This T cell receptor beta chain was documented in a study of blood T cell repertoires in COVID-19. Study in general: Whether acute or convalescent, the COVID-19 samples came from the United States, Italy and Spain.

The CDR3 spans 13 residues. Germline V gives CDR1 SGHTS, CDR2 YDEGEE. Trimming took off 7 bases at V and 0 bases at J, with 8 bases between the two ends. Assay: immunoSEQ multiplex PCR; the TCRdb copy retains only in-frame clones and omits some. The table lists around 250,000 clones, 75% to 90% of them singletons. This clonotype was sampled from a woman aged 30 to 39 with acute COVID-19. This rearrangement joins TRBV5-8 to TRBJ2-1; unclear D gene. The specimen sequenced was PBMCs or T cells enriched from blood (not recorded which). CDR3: CASSKNSYNEQFF. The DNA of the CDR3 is TGTGCCAGCTCTAAAAACTCCTACAATGAGCAGTTCTTC. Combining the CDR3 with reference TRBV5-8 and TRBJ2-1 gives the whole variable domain EAGVTQSPTHLIKTRGQQATLRCSPISGHTSVYWYQQALGLGLQFLLWYDEGEERNRGNFPPRFSGRQFPNYSSELNVNALELEDSALYLCASSKNSYNEQFFGPGTRLTVL.